The 27 T cell receptor beta chains given below trace back to one sample, sequenced in a study of T-cell reconstitution after alpha-beta-depleted transplantation in children. During its preparation, the TCRbeta library received unique molecular identifiers. Via MiXCR, TCRdb re-called the PCR reads, giving one row per CDR3 protein. Here the sample spans 600,000 or so distinct CDR3 sequences, roughly 23% being singletons. The sample in question was PBMCs, mostly from graft donor cells, obtained 360 days after TCRalphabeta/CD19-depleted stem cell transplant. Receptors were obtained from a boy younger than two who had a stem cell transplant for acute myeloid leukemia, so the T cells may come from the graft donor.

The V call is TRBV5-1, the J call TRBJ2-7; possibly TRBD1 or TRBD2 for D (5 bases each). V was pared by 8 bases and J by 4 bases, with 10 bases between. The CDR3 has 11 amino acids. CDR1 and CDR2 (germline): SGHRS, YFSETQ. The CDR3 region has the DNA TGCGCCAGTCGGGACCAGTACGAGCAGTACTTC. Translating gives CASRDQYEQYF.

This clonotype was seen at least ten times. This chain uses TRBV20-1 with TRBJ2-1, with 11 nucleotides matching TRBD2. The CDR3 covers 16 residues. Trimming removed 0 bases from V and 7 bases from J; junction bases left unmatched: 8. Germline V gene data show CDR1 as DFQATT and CDR2 as SNEGSKA (reference sequence). CDR3 DNA sequence: TGCAGTGCTAGAGATTGGGGTAGCGGGGGGGCAAATGAGCAGTTCTTC. Its protein product is CSARDWGSGGANEQFF.

The chain recombines TRBV5-5 with TRBJ2-7; D may match TRBD1 or TRBD2 (5 bases each). The V and J ends lost 4 bases and 0 bases respectively, with 11 bases between them. The length of the CDR3 is 14 residues. Germline-derived CDR1 and CDR2 are SGHKS and YYEKEE (reference sequence). DNA for the CDR3: TGTGCCAGCAGCACAACAGGAGGCTCCTACGAGCAGTACTTC. It translates to CASSTTGGSYEQYF. The complete variable domain, with remaining parts taken from reference TRBV5-5 and TRBJ2-7, reads DAGVTQSPTHLIKTRGQQVTLRCSPISGHKSVSWYQQVLGQGPQFIFQYYEKEERGRGNFPDRFSARQFPNYSSELNVNALLLGDSALYLCASSTTGGSYEQYFGPGTRLTVT.

The chain employs TRBV7-8 and TRBJ2-1; 7 nucleotides match TRBD2. V trimming: 2 bases; J trimming: 5 bases; junction bases outside the gene matches: 15. The germline V gene has CDR1 SGHVS and CDR2 FQNEAQ. The CDR3 contains 18 residues. CDR3 in amino acids: CASSLRRGTIRWDNEQFF. DNA of the CDR3: TGTGCCAGCAGCTTACGGCGGGGGACTATAAGGTGGGACAATGAGCAGTTCTTC. The full variable domain, completed using reference TRBV7-8 and TRBJ2-1, is GAGVSQSPRYKVAKRGQDVALRCDPISGHVSLFWYQQALGQGPEFLTYFQNEAQLDKSGLPSDRFFAERPEGSVSTLKIQRTQQEDSAVYLCASSLRRGTIRWDNEQFFGPGTRLTVL.

This clonotype was seen only a few times. The CDR3 reads CATSRTVGYEQYF. The CDR3 nucleotides read TGTGCCACCAGCAGGACAGTGGGCTACGAGCAGTACTTC. The V gene is TRBV15, the J gene TRBJ2-7, with a weak D call TRBD1 (5 bases). This CDR3 is built from 13 residues. Germline CDR1 LNHNV, CDR2 YYDKDF (reference sequence). V lost 3 bases, J lost 3 bases, and 9 bases lay in between.

The V gene is TRBV20-1, the J gene TRBJ1-2, with D possibly being TRBD1 (6 bases). This CDR3 region has 14 residues. Trimming stripped 4 bases from V and 8 bases from J, with 20 bases between. Germline CDR1 is DFQATT and CDR2 is SNEGSKA (reference sequence). CDR3 DNA sequence: TGCAGTGCTAAACCCACGTTATCAGGGGACGGCTACACCTTC. This gives the protein CSAKPTLSGDGYTF.

The chain joins TRBV6-5 to TRBJ2-1; the match to TRBD2 covers 12 bases. Looked up from germline, CDR1 is MNHEY and CDR2 is SVGAGI. The V gene end was trimmed by 4 bases and the J gene end by 8 bases; junction bases not matched to a gene: 6. CDR3 length equals 15 residues. CDR3 coding DNA: TGTGCCAGCAGTTCTAGCGGGGGGGCCGGCGATGAGCAGTTCTTC. Its translation: CASSSSGGAGDEQFF.

There are many counts of this clonotype. V and J are TRBV5-1 and TRBJ1-2; 11 nucleotides match TRBD1. V lost 5 bases and J lost 6; bases outside the gene matches: 9. CDR1 and CDR2 from the germline V gene are SGHRS and YFSETQ. The CDR3 runs 15 residues. The CDR3 nucleotides read TGCGCCAGCAGGGAAAGGACAGGGGGCGAAGATGGCTACACCTTC. Residues: CASRERTGGEDGYTF.

This clonotype came up a few times. The chain carries TRBV7-9 and TRBJ1-4, with D possibly TRBD1 on 5 matching bases. CDR3 size: 11 residues. Germline CDR1 is SEHNR and CDR2 is FQNEAQ (reference sequence). V lost 5 bases, J lost 10 bases, and 8 bases lay in between. CDR3 sequence reads: CASSGGGKLFF. The CDR3, as DNA: TGTGCCAGCAGCGGGGGGGGAAAACTGTTTTTT. Based on the CDR3 plus reference TRBV7-9 and TRBJ1-4, the full variable domain is DTGVSQNPRHKITKRGQNVTFRCDPISEHNRLYWYRQTLGQGPEFLTYFQNEAQLEKSRLLSDRFSAERPKGSFSTLEIQRTEQGDSAMYLCASSGGGKLFFGSGTQLSVL.

In its sample, this clonotype was seen many times. The V and J genes are TRBV6-2 or TRBV6-3 and TRBJ2-1, with D unclear. The germline V and J ends were trimmed by 8 bases and 0 bases, with 5 bases remaining between them. Germline CDR1 is MNHEY and CDR2 is SVGEGT. There are 12 residues in the CDR3. As DNA, the CDR3 is TGTGCCAGCTTCCGCTCCTACAATGAGCAGTTCTTC. Translating it yields CASFRSYNEQFF.

The J gene is TRBJ2-7, the V gene TRBV10-2; D not certain. The CDR3 extends over 12 amino acids. Germline CDR1 and CDR2: WSHSY and SAAADI. The CDR3 region has the DNA TGCGCCAGCAGTGAAACGGGCGCCGAGCAGTTCGTC. Translating gives CASSETGAEQFV.

This clonotype came up many times. This chain uses TRBV6-5 with TRBJ2-1; 11 positions match TRBD1. Germline lookup yields CDR1 MNHEY and CDR2 SVGAGI. J lost 2 bases, V lost 2 bases, and 2 bases had no gene match. The CDR3 spans 16 residues. In nucleotides, the CDR3 is TGTGCCAGCAGTTACGCGGGACAGGGGGCCTACAATGAGCAGTTCTTC. This translates into CASSYAGQGAYNEQFF.

This clonotype was recorded a few times. The J gene is TRBJ2-3, the V gene TRBV6-1; D remains unclear. The CDR3 sequence is 13 residues long. Germline V gene data show CDR1 as MNHNS and CDR2 as SASEGT. V lost 1 base to trimming and J lost 2 bases, with 4 bases between them. CDR3 protein: CASSEVTTDTQYF. CDR3 DNA: TGTGCCAGCAGTGAAGTGACCACAGATACGCAGTATTTT.

In its sample, this clonotype was seen a few times. The V gene is TRBV4-3, the J gene TRBJ2-7; 11 bases are a match to TRBD2. The CDR3 length is 16 residues. V dropped 6 bases and J dropped 1; count of bases not matched to a gene: 8. Germline V CDR1 and CDR2: LGHNA, YSLEER. The CDR3 region is CASSRLTSGRSYEQYF. The CDR3 nucleotides read TGCGCCAGCAGTCGACTCACTAGCGGGAGATCCTACGAGCAGTACTTC.

This clonotype was observed many times. Written as DNA, the CDR3 is TGTGCCAGCAGTGTCAACAGGGGTTATGGCACTGAAGCTTTCTTT. It specifies CASSVNRGYGTEAFF. The rearrangement joins TRBV25-1 to TRBJ1-1; 7 bases fit TRBD1. The CDR3 consists of 15 residues. CDR1 and CDR2 from the germline V gene are MGHDK and SYGVNS. V trimming: 4 bases; J trimming: 4 bases; junction bases outside the gene matches: 9. The full variable domain, rest sourced from reference TRBV25-1 and TRBJ1-1, is EADIYQTPRYLVIGTGKKITLECSQTMGHDKMYWYQQDPGMELHLIHYSYGVNSTEKGDLSSESTVSRIRTEHFPLTLESARPSHTSQYLCASSVNRGYGTEAFFGQGTRLTVV.

This clonotype was detected many times. The rearrangement joins TRBV5-1 to TRBJ2-1; D is ambiguous. From germline, CDR1 is SGHRS and CDR2 YFSETQ. Trimming stripped 0 bases from V and 10 bases from J, with 11 bases between. The CDR3 is 13 amino acids. CDR3 sequence: CASSLAEGNEQFF. The CDR3 DNA follows: TGCGCCAGCAGCTTGGCCGAAGGTAACGAGCAGTTCTTC.

This chain connects TRBV7-9 to TRBJ1-4; D not certain. The CDR3 sequence is 14 residues long. Germline CDR1 is SEHNR and CDR2 is FQNEAQ (reference sequence). The V gene lost 5 bases and the J gene lost 4 bases, with 11 bases spanning the gap. CDR3 in DNA: TGTGCCAGCAGCCCAAGTCAGGTTAATGAAAAACTGTTTTTT. Translation gives CASSPSQVNEKLFF.

The V gene is TRBV7-6, the J gene TRBJ2-1; either TRBD1 or TRBD2 may supply D (6 bases each). The CDR3 has 16 amino acids. Trimming pared 1 base from V and 0 bases from J, leaving 10 bases between. Germline V gene data show CDR1 as SGHVS and CDR2 as FNYEAQ. The CDR3 bases are TGTGCCAGCAGCTTAGGGGGGGCCGACTCCTACAATGAGCAGTTCTTC. Translation: CASSLGGADSYNEQFF.

This clonotype was recorded a few times. The chain employs TRBV9 and TRBJ2-1; no firm D call. V was clipped by 2 bases and J by 0 bases, with 6 bases between them. The germline CDR1 and CDR2 sequences are SGDLS and YYNGEE. The CDR3 is 14 amino acids. The CDR3 loop is CASSVGYSYNEQFF. The CDR3 DNA reads as TGTGCCAGCAGCGTCGGATACTCCTACAATGAGCAGTTCTTC. Complete variable domain (other parts from reference TRBV9 and TRBJ2-1): DSGVTQTPKHLITATGQRVTLRCSPRSGDLSVYWYQQSLDQGLQFLIQYYNGEERAKGNILERFSAQQFPDLHSELNLSSLELGDSALYFCASSVGYSYNEQFFGPGTRLTVL.

This clonotype was recorded at least ten times. The chain uses TRBV20-1 and TRBJ2-7, with TRBD1 matching 10 bases. V lost 3 bases and J lost 5; bases outside the gene matches: 4. In germline, CDR1 is DFQATT, CDR2 SNEGSKA (reference sequence). The CDR3 loop spans 13 amino acids. The CDR3 DNA reads as TGCAGTGCTAGCAGGGACAGGGGAAACGAGCAGTACTTC. Protein: CSASRDRGNEQYF.

This clonotype was found once. This rearrangement joins TRBV7-9 to TRBJ2-5; no definite D call. The CDR3 extends over 12 amino acids. Trimming shortened V by 4 bases and J by 5 bases, and 8 bases separated the two germline ends. Germline CDR1 reads SEHNR; CDR2 reads FQNEAQ (reference sequence). CDR3 DNA sequence: TGTGCCAGCAGCTCCCACATGGAGACCCAGTACTTC. Translation: CASSSHMETQYF.

This clonotype has a handful of counts. The J gene is TRBJ2-7, the V gene TRBV28; the match to TRBD1 covers 10 bases. J lost 3 bases, V lost 1 base, and 3 bases had no gene match. Per germline, CDR1 MDHEN and CDR2 SYDVKM. The CDR3 extends over 15 amino acids. CDR3 in amino acids: CASSLSGTGDYEQYV. The CDR3 bases are TGTGCCAGCAGTTTATCCGGGACAGGGGACTACGAGCAGTACGTC.

Concerning this clonotype itself: The junction shows a germline mismatch at one end, possibly a read error. The chain links TRBV28 to TRBJ2-2, with D tentatively TRBD1 or TRBD2 (5 bases each). This CDR3 region has 14 residues. Germline values: CDR1 MDHEN, CDR2 SYDVKM. The chain's CDR3 is CAGSFVGDPGELFF. The DNA for the CDR3 is TGTGCCGGCAGTTTCGTAGGGGACCCCGGGGAGCTGTTTTTT.

This clonotype was counted a few times. The V gene is TRBV29-1, the J gene TRBJ1-1; 8 bases are a match to TRBD1. The CDR3 runs 14 residues. J lost 7 bases, V lost 8 bases, and 15 bases had no gene match. Per germline, CDR1 SQVTM and CDR2 ANQGSEA. In DNA form, the CDR3 reads TGCAGCTTACGATTAGGGACAGGAATAAGTGAAGCTTTCTTT. Translated: CSLRLGTGISEAFF.

This clonotype has only a few counts. This chain connects TRBV13 to TRBJ2-1; TRBD1 might be the D (5 bases). There are 18 residues in the CDR3. V shed 2 bases and J shed 5 bases, with 22 bases lying between them. The V gene's germline CDR1 is PRHDT and CDR2 FYEKMQ (reference sequence). The CDR3 here is CASSLLQGSTRRNNEQFF. The CDR3 DNA reads as TGTGCCAGCAGCTTACTGCAGGGTAGTACCCGAAGGAACAATGAGCAGTTCTTC.

The chain uses TRBV5-5 and TRBJ2-5; no definite D call. V lost 1 base to trimming and J lost 5 bases, with 15 bases between them. The CDR3 loop spans 15 amino acids. Germline lookup yields CDR1 SGHKS and CDR2 YYEKEE (reference sequence). CDR3 nucleotides: TGTGCCAGCAGCTTGTTGGAAGTTGTCGGGGAGACCCAGTACTTC. Translating it yields CASSLLEVVGETQYF.

This clonotype has more than one count but fewer than ten. CDR3 in amino acids: CASSEYGDQETQYF. The CDR3, as DNA: TGTGCCAGCAGTGAATACGGTGACCAAGAGACCCAGTACTTC. The chain recombines TRBV6-1 with TRBJ2-5; D uncertain. CDR3 length: 14 amino acids. The V gene's germline CDR1 is MNHNS and CDR2 SASEGT. Trimming removed 2 bases from V and 0 bases from J, with 7 bases in between.